These T cell receptor beta chains were read from a single sample in a study of identical twins' blood T cells. TCRdb re-analysed the 5' RACE reads in MiXCR, keeping a single row per CDR3 protein. This table holds hundreds of thousands of distinct CDR3 sequences, 28% found once. Input material: PBMCs. All receptors come from a woman aged 18-55 years in good health. Both conserved end residues are part of each CDR3. A D gene is named only where the DNA matches it firmly. Clone size is stated in some rows and not others, as once, few, many or a class when expanded.

abundance	j_gene	v_gene	d_gene	CDR3nt	CDR3aa
-	TRBJ2-7	TRBV20-1	-	TGCAGTGCTAGTGAATGGGGCTCCGAGCAGTACTTC	CSASEWGSEQYF
few	TRBJ2-7	TRBV5-6	-	TGTGCCAGCAGCTTACAGGGCCCCAACGAGCAGTACTTC	CASSLQGPNEQYF
few	TRBJ1-1	TRBV7-2	-	TGTGCCAGCAGCTTAATCCCGGCAGGGAGAATGAACACTGAAGCTTTCTTT	CASSLIPAGRMNTEAFF
many	TRBJ1-3	TRBV5-1	-	TGCGCCAGCAGTCCCCTCGGACGAGGCTCTGGAAACACCATATATTTT	CASSPLGRGSGNTIYF
few	TRBJ2-3	TRBV20-1	-	TGCAGTGCTAAGGGAGTCGGCCCCTATACGCAGTATTTT	CSAKGVGPYTQYF
many	TRBJ1-2	TRBV7-2	TRBD1	TGTGCCAGCAGTCGTGAAGGGACAGCAGTCTATGGCTACACCTTC	CASSREGTAVYGYTF
few	TRBJ2-1	TRBV18	TRBD1	TGTGCCAGCTCACGACCGGGACAGGGGCATGAGCAGTTCTTC	CASSRPGQGHEQFF
-	TRBJ1-2	TRBV7-9	-	TGTGCCAGCAGCTTCAGGGATAGCTACACCTTC	CASSFRDSYTF
many	TRBJ2-5	TRBV20-1	TRBD1	TGCAGTGCTAGAGACCCGGGGACAGCGCAAGAGACCCAGTACTTC	CSARDPGTAQETQYF
few	TRBJ1-2	TRBV20-1	-	TGCAGTGCTGAAACCCTAGGCTACACCTTC	CSAETLGYTF
-	TRBJ2-1	TRBV5-5	-	TGTGCCAGCAGCGCTACGTGGTATGAGCAGTTCTTC	CASSATWYEQFF
few	TRBJ2-5	TRBV7-3	-	TGTGCCAGCAGTACCGGGACGCTGAGCCAAGAGACCCAGTACTTC	CASSTGTLSQETQYF
few	TRBJ1-4	TRBV29-1	-	TGCAGCGTTGAAGGAGGGGCCCCGGGTAATGAAAAACTGTTTTTT	CSVEGGAPGNEKLFF
few	TRBJ1-1	TRBV29-1	-	TGCAGCGTGGACACCTGGGGCACTGAAGCTTTCTTT	CSVDTWGTEAFF
few	TRBJ1-5	TRBV12-3/TRBV12-4	-	TGTGCCAGCAGCCAAAATTTTCGGCCCCAGCATTTT	CASSQNFRPQHF
-	TRBJ1-1	TRBV6-5	TRBD1	TGTGCCAGCATGGGACCTCGGGACAGGGCCTTTGAAGCTTTCTTT	CASMGPRDRAFEAFF
few	TRBJ1-4	TRBV7-2	-	TGTGCCAGCAGCCCCAATTCACGGGAAAAACTGTTTTTT	CASSPNSREKLFF
-	TRBJ1-1	TRBV13	-	TGTGCCAGCAGCCTGGACAAGGGAATGAACACTGAAGCTTTCTTT	CASSLDKGMNTEAFF
-	TRBJ1-2	TRBV7-9	-	TGTGCCAGCAGCTCGGACGGGGCCGCCTATGGCTACACCTTC	CASSSDGAAYGYTF
-	TRBJ1-1	TRBV7-9	TRBD1	TGTGCCAGCAGCCAGGGACAGAGAAACACTGAAGCTTTCTTT	CASSQGQRNTEAFF
many	TRBJ1-4	TRBV4-3	-	TGCGCCAGCAGCCAAGAGTGGGGGGCGGATGAAAAACTGTTTTTT	CASSQEWGADEKLFF
few	TRBJ2-7	TRBV20-1	-	TGCAGTGTTCCGGCTAGTTGGCGGGATCCGTCCTCCTACGAGCAGTACTTC	CSVPASWRDPSSYEQYF
many	TRBJ1-1	TRBV14	-	TGTGCCAGCAGCCGTCGAGGAAATACTGAAGCTTTCTTT	CASSRRGNTEAFF
-	TRBJ2-7	TRBV11-2	-	TGTGCCAGCAGCTTAGAAGGTAGCAGGCTTTACGAGCAGTACTTC	CASSLEGSRLYEQYF
few	TRBJ1-1	TRBV7-9	TRBD1	TGTGCCGCGACGGAGGGGGCCAACACTGAAGCTTTCTTT	CAATEGANTEAFF
many	TRBJ1-1	TRBV11-2	-	TGTGCCAGCAGCTTCGGGGGGCCGAACACTGAAGCTTTCTTT	CASSFGGPNTEAFF
-	TRBJ2-2	TRBV7-2	-	TGTGCCAGCAGCGTCCCCTGGCCACGGAGGCACGGGGAGCTGTTTTTT	CASSVPWPRRHGELFF
few	TRBJ2-2	TRBV20-1	TRBD2	TGCAGTGCTAGAGCGGGAGGGACCGGGGAGCTGTTTTTT	CSARAGGTGELFF
many	TRBJ1-2	TRBV2	-	TGTGCCAGCACCCTACTCCCCGGGACAGGCTACACCTTC	CASTLLPGTGYTF
few	TRBJ2-6	TRBV3-1	-	TGTGCCAGCAGCCATGATGGGGTTGCTGGGGCCAACGTCCTGACTTTC	CASSHDGVAGANVLTF
many	TRBJ1-5	TRBV7-9	-	TGTGCCAGCAGCTTAATGGAGGGATTAGGACAGCCCCAGCATTTT	CASSLMEGLGQPQHF
few	TRBJ1-1	TRBV28	-	TGTGCCAGCAGTCTCCTCCTTGATGGACCGAACACTGAAGCTTTCTTT	CASSLLLDGPNTEAFF
once	TRBJ1-4	TRBV27	-	TGTGCCAGCAGTTTTATACCCCCGGTGGGTGATGGGGAAAAACTGTTTTTT	CASSFIPPVGDGEKLFF
-	TRBJ2-1	TRBV6-1	-	TGTGCCAGCACCCCCCCAGCAAGTTACAATGAGCAGTTCTTC	CASTPPASYNEQFF
-	TRBJ1-1	TRBV20-1	TRBD1	TGCAGTGCTAGAGACCAGACAGGGGTCGCGGCGGCAGCTTTCTTT	CSARDQTGVAAAAFF
-	TRBJ1-1	TRBV2	TRBD1	TGTGCCAGCAGCGCTGAGGGGGCTGACACTGAAGCTTTCTTT	CASSAEGADTEAFF
-	TRBJ2-7	TRBV5-5	-	TGTGCCAGCAGCCCTACGAGGGGGGCCATGTACGAGCAGCACTTC	CASSPTRGAMYEQHF
few	TRBJ1-2	TRBV19	TRBD1	TGTGCCAGTAGTATGACCTCCGGGACAGCTCTCTATGGCTACACCTTC	CASSMTSGTALYGYTF
many	TRBJ2-1	TRBV5-1	TRBD1	TGCGCCAGCAGCTCCGGGACAGTTTCCAATGAGCAGTTCTTC	CASSSGTVSNEQFF
-	TRBJ1-3	TRBV7-2	-	TGTGCCAGCAGACCCCCCGGGACACCAGGAAACACCATATATTTT	CASRPPGTPGNTIYF
few	TRBJ2-5	TRBV29-1	-	TGCAGCGTAGGGCGGGGTGAAGAGACCCAGTACTTC	CSVGRGEETQYF
-	TRBJ2-5	TRBV5-1	-	TGCGCCAGCAGCTCCCCCCGGAGAGGACTACAAGAGACCCAGTACTTC	CASSSPRRGLQETQYF
-	TRBJ2-3	TRBV5-1	TRBD2	TGCGCCAGCAGCTCCGGACTAGGGACGCAGTATTTT	CASSSGLGTQYF
-	TRBJ2-7	TRBV5-1	-	TGCGCCAGCAGCTTGGGGCTAGGCTACTACGAGCAGTACTTC	CASSLGLGYYEQYF
few	TRBJ2-2	TRBV20-1	TRBD2	TGCAGTGCCCGGACTAGCCACACCGGGGAGCTGTTTTTT	CSARTSHTGELFF
-	TRBJ1-1	TRBV20-1	TRBD1	TGCAGTGCTGAACAGGGGGCTGACACTGAAGCTTTCTTT	CSAEQGADTEAFF
-	TRBJ2-1	TRBV6-6	-	TGTGCCAGCAGTTCTCCATCTCTCCAAGACAATGAGCAGTTCTTC	CASSSPSLQDNEQFF
-	TRBJ1-2	TRBV6-6	-	TGTGCCAGCAGTTACGGCGGGGACCTCCTGGGCTACACCTTC	CASSYGGDLLGYTF